This is a list of T cell receptor beta chains from one sample in a study of shared clonotypes between healthy human individuals. Only in-frame clones appear in the TCRdb table, and some are missing; sequencing was by immunoSEQ multiplex PCR. The sample contains a few hundred thousand clones, less than 85% of which appear only once. Sequencing used memory CD4+ T cells sorted from blood. The receptors derive from a man aged 25-45 years in good health. CDR3s include the opening cysteine and the closing phenylalanine or tryptophan. D genes are given only for firm matches. Rows give clone size only sometimes, using once, few, many, or a class for an expanded clone.

V	size	J	D	CDR3	DNA
TRBV5-3	once	TRBJ1-1	.	CARSLGHPRVGGFPEAFF	TGTGCCAGAAGCTTGGGACACCCCCGTGTGGGGGGCTTCCCTGAAGCTTTCTTT
TRBV9	few	TRBJ2-2	.	CASSVAPGSTAGELFF	TGTGCCAGCAGCGTAGCCCCGGGCTCCACGGCCGGGGAGCTGTTTTTT
TRBV19	.	TRBJ2-7	.	CASIGPSYEQYF	TGTGCCAGTATCGGCCCCTCCTACGAGCAGTACTTC
TRBV29-1	few	TRBJ2-2	.	CSVDVHGGELFF	TGCAGCGTTGATGTTCACGGCGGGGAGCTGTTTTTT
TRBV7-6	.	TRBJ2-5	.	CASSSSGSTETQYF	TGTGCCAGCAGCTCCTCGGGGAGTACAGAGACCCAGTACTTC
TRBV5-5	few	TRBJ1-1	TRBD1	CASSPGQDTEAFF	TGTGCCAGCAGCCCGGGACAGGACACTGAAGCTTTCTTT
TRBV10-1	.	TRBJ2-7	TRBD2	CASSDPTSGSYEQYF	TGCGCCAGCAGTGACCCGACTAGCGGGTCCTACGAGCAGTACTTC
TRBV19	.	TRBJ1-2	TRBD1	CASTVPGGGYGYTF	TGTGCCAGTACTGTCCCAGGGGGCGGCTATGGCTACACCTTC
TRBV30	.	TRBJ2-2	.	CAWSSGALYTGELFF	TGTGCCTGGAGCTCGGGGGCGCTGTACACCGGGGAGCTGTTTTTT
TRBV7-8	.	TRBJ2-2	.	CASSPDGAGNTGELFF	TGTGCCAGCAGTCCGGACGGTGCGGGGAACACCGGGGAGCTGTTTTTT
TRBV7-8	once	TRBJ1-5	.	CASSLQGSNQPQHF	TGTGCCAGCAGCTTGCAGGGTAGCAATCAGCCCCAGCATTTT
TRBV7-2	.	TRBJ2-3	.	CASSLVHGDTQYF	TGTGCCAGCAGCTTAGTTCACGGGGATACGCAGTATTTT
TRBV7-9	.	TRBJ2-7	TRBD1	CASSQTFRDRAREQYF	TGTGCCAGCAGCCAGACATTCCGGGACAGGGCACGGGAGCAGTACTTC
TRBV5-1	.	TRBJ1-1	.	CASSLSGKPNTEAFF	TGCGCCAGCAGCTTATCAGGGAAACCGAACACTGAAGCTTTCTTT
TRBV10-3	.	TRBJ2-1	.	CAIRGSYNEQFF	TGTGCCATCAGGGGGAGCTACAATGAGCAGTTCTTC
TRBV5-1	once	TRBJ1-4	.	CASSLQGRGEKLFF	TGCGCCAGCAGCTTGCAGGGTCGGGGTGAAAAACTGTTTTTT
TRBV2	few	TRBJ1-5	.	CASSRQMGNQPQHF	TGTGCCAGCAGTCGACAGATGGGGAATCAGCCCCAGCATTTT
TRBV9	.	TRBJ2-7	TRBD1	CASSVEIRGPLDEQYF	TGTGCCAGCAGCGTAGAGATCAGGGGGCCCCTCGACGAGCAGTACTTC
TRBV5-1	.	TRBJ2-7	.	CASSRGYYEQYF	TGCGCCAGCAGCCGGGGGTACTACGAGCAGTACTTC
TRBV2	.	TRBJ2-5	.	CASNLGLWETQYF	TGTGCCAGCAACTTAGGGCTGTGGGAGACCCAGTACTTC
TRBV7-2	once	TRBJ1-5	.	CASSSAGLQDSNQPQHF	TGTGCCAGCAGCTCGGCCGGGCTGCAAGATAGCAATCAGCCCCAGCATTTT
TRBV14	.	TRBJ2-3	.	CASSQGWGPVSTDTQYF	TGTGCCAGCAGCCAAGGGTGGGGGCCGGTAAGCACAGATACGCAGTATTTT
TRBV2	.	TRBJ2-3	TRBD2	CASSSLGTSGFTDTQYF	TGTGCCAGCAGTTCTCTAGGGACTAGCGGATTCACAGATACGCAGTATTTT
TRBV6-4	.	TRBJ1-4	.	CASSERRVEKLFF	TGTGCCAGCAGCGAGAGACGTGTTGAAAAACTGTTTTTT
TRBV5-5	.	TRBJ1-2	.	CASSLYMEGSGYTF	TGTGCCAGCAGCTTGTATATGGAGGGGAGTGGCTACACCTTC
TRBV18	.	TRBJ2-1	TRBD2	CASSPPPSGSQNSYNEQFF	TGTGCCAGCTCACCACCGCCTAGCGGGAGCCAAAACTCCTACAATGAGCAGTTCTTC
TRBV30	.	TRBJ2-5	.	CAWSPVPEVETQYF	TGTGCCTGGAGTCCAGTCCCGGAGGTGGAGACCCAGTACTTC
TRBV7-3	.	TRBJ2-7	TRBD2	CASSEGLALGREQYF	TGTGCCAGCAGCGAAGGACTAGCCCTGGGGAGAGAGCAGTACTTC
TRBV11-3	once	TRBJ2-3	.	CASSLGVTDTQYF	TGTGCCAGCAGCTTGGGGGTCACAGATACGCAGTATTTT
TRBV6-1	.	TRBJ2-5	TRBD2	CASSESGTSWGQETQYF	TGTGCCAGCAGTGAAAGCGGGACTAGCTGGGGCCAAGAGACCCAGTACTTC
TRBV2	.	TRBJ2-4	.	CASRERGDIQYF	TGTGCCAGCAGGGAAAGAGGGGACATTCAGTACTTC
TRBV4-1	.	TRBJ2-1	.	CASSQVDIISYNEQFF	TGCGCCAGCAGCCAAGTGGATATTATTTCCTACAATGAGCAGTTCTTC
TRBV7-2	once	TRBJ2-7	.	CASSNRGRYEQYF	TGTGCCAGCAGCAATAGGGGACGCTACGAGCAGTACTTC
TRBV15	.	TRBJ2-1	.	CATSYRLYNEQFF	TGTGCCACCAGTTACAGACTCTACAATGAGCAGTTCTTC
TRBV19	.	TRBJ2-3	TRBD2	CASSIGLAGDTDTQYF	TGTGCCAGTAGTATCGGACTAGCGGGGGACACAGATACGCAGTATTTT
TRBV9	.	TRBJ2-5	.	CASSVVGGGETQYF	TGTGCCAGCAGCGTAGTAGGAGGGGGGGAGACCCAGTACTTC
TRBV5-4	.	TRBJ2-7	TRBD2	CASSPSGRADEQYF	TGTGCCAGCAGCCCTAGCGGGAGGGCCGACGAGCAGTACTTC
TRBV5-1	.	TRBJ2-7	TRBD1	CASSSGTGALSSYEQYF	TGCGCCAGCAGCTCCGGGACAGGGGCTCTTAGCTCCTACGAGCAGTACTTC
TRBV15	.	TRBJ1-3	TRBD1	CATFWDSSGNTIYF	TGTGCCACCTTTTGGGACAGTAGTGGAAACACCATATATTTT
TRBV5-1	.	TRBJ2-3	.	CASSPSKGAGVTDTQYF	TGCGCCAGCAGCCCGTCAAAGGGGGCGGGGGTGACAGATACGCAGTATTTT
TRBV7-2	.	TRBJ2-7	.	CASSLAPYPYEQYF	TGTGCCAGCAGCTTAGCGCCCTACCCCTACGAGCAGTACTTC
TRBV5-6	.	TRBJ2-7	.	CASTTGTPKGEQYF	TGTGCCAGCACCACCGGGACCCCGAAGGGGGAGCAGTACTTC
TRBV7-3	.	TRBJ2-3	TRBD2	CASSWSGRRDTQYF	TGTGCCAGCAGCTGGAGCGGGAGACGAGATACGCAGTATTTT
TRBV5-1	.	TRBJ2-3	.	CASSLGRGVNTDTQYF	TGCGCCAGCAGCTTGGGACGCGGGGTAAACACAGATACGCAGTATTTT
TRBV5-5	.	TRBJ1-1	.	CASSLLGRMNTEAFF	TGTGCCAGCAGCTTGCTTGGCAGGATGAACACTGAAGCTTTCTTT
TRBV12-1	many	TRBJ2-1	.	CASSPHRLVHPGEQFF	TGTGCCAGCAGTCCCCACCGGCTAGTCCATCCCGGGGAGCAGTTCTTC
TRBV5-1	once	TRBJ2-3	.	CASSRTSSDGDTQYF	TGCGCCAGCAGCCGGACCTCTTCCGACGGAGATACGCAGTATTTT
TRBV28	few	TRBJ2-7	TRBD1	CASSSTGTGDEQYF	TGTGCCAGCAGTTCGACCGGGACAGGGGACGAGCAGTACTTC
TRBV5-1	.	TRBJ2-7	TRBD2	CASSLELAGGPIEQYF	TGCGCCAGCAGCTTGGAGCTAGCGGGAGGGCCGATCGAGCAGTACTTC
TRBV5-1	.	TRBJ2-3	.	CASSSPQSTDTQYF	TGCGCCAGCAGCTCCCCACAGTCCACAGATACGCAGTATTTT
TRBV5-4	few	TRBJ2-2	.	CASSLAWAGQADTGELFF	TGTGCCAGCAGCTTGGCTTGGGCGGGGCAAGCGGACACCGGGGAGCTGTTTTTT
TRBV5-1	.	TRBJ2-5	.	CASTDQGGQETQYF	TGCGCCAGCACTGATCAGGGGGGGCAAGAGACCCAGTACTTC
TRBV7-9	.	TRBJ1-2	.	CASSSRSMAYGYTF	TGTGCCAGCAGCTCCAGATCCATGGCCTATGGCTACACCTTC
TRBV5-1	.	TRBJ2-3	TRBD2	CASSLAASGSGDTQYF	TGCGCCAGCAGCTTGGCGGCTAGCGGGAGCGGAGATACGCAGTATTTT
TRBV10-3	.	TRBJ2-5	TRBD2	CAITSVAGGGTQYF	TGTGCCATCACTTCAGTCGCGGGGGGAGGGACCCAGTACTTC
TRBV7-6	.	TRBJ1-6	TRBD1	CASSLARISTGENMNSPLHF	TGTGCCAGCAGCTTAGCGCGGATTTCAACAGGGGAAAATATGAATTCACCCCTCCACTTT
TRBV5-1	.	TRBJ1-4	.	CASSPGVRDTNEKLFF	TGCGCCAGCAGCCCAGGGGTCAGAGATACTAATGAAAAACTGTTTTTT
TRBV19	.	TRBJ2-2	TRBD1	CASRGHGTANTGELFF	TGTGCCAGTAGAGGCCATGGGACAGCGAACACCGGGGAGCTGTTTTTT
TRBV18	.	TRBJ1-3	.	CASSPETARSGNTIYF	TGTGCCAGCTCACCGGAAACAGCTCGCTCTGGAAACACCATATATTTT
TRBV10-1	.	TRBJ2-1	.	CASSRLGQGGVHEQFF	TGCGCCAGCAGCCGGTTGGGGCAGGGAGGAGTCCATGAGCAGTTCTTC